This T cell receptor (beta chain) appears in the sequencing data of a study of T cell changes during pregnancy in multiple sclerosis. Sequencing was performed with immunoSEQ multiplex PCR; in TCRdb, only in-frame clones are kept and a portion is missing. Here the sample spans 79,000 or so clones, roughly nine tenths being singletons. This CDR3 has 14 residues. V was clipped by 8 bases and J by 5 bases, with 18 bases between them. The V gene's germline CDR1 is MNHEY and CDR2 SVGAGI. The V gene is TRBV6-5, the J gene TRBJ2-5; possible D gene TRBD1, 6 bases. The specimen comprised peripheral blood, sampled before pregnancy. The clonotype was recovered from a female donor with multiple sclerosis, enrolled in a pregnancy study. As DNA, the CDR3 is TGTGCCAGCGCTTGGGGGCGGACTTTGGAGACCCAGTACTTC. It yields the protein CASAWGRTLETQYF.